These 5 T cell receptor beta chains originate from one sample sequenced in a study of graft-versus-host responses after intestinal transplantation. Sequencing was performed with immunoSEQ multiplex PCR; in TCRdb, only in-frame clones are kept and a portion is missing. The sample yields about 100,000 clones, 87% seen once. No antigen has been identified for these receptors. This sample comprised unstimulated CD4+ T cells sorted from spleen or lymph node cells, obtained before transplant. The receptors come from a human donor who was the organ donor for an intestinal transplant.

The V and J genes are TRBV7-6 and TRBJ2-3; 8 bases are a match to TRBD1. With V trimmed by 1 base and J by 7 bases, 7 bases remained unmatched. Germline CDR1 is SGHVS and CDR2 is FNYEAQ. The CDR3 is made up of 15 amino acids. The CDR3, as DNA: TGTGCCAGCAGCTTAGAACAGGGGGTAAAGAATACGCAGTATTTT. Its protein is CASSLEQGVKNTQYF.

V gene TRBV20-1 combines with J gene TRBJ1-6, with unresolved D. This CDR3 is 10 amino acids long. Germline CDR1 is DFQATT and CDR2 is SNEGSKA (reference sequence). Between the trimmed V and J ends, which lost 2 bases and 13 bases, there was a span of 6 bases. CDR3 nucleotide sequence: TGCAGTGCTAGAAAGTCGCCCCTCCACTTT. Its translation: CSARKSPLHF.

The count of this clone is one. In DNA, the CDR3 is TGTGCCAGCAGCGCTGCCGGGGGCGAAGGAGGTTATGGCTACACCTTC. Amino acids: CASSAAGGEGGYGYTF. The genes are TRBV9 and TRBJ1-2; tentatively, D is TRBD1 (6 bases). The germline CDR1 and CDR2 sequences are SGDLS and YYNGEE. V lost 3 bases and J 5 bases, leaving 20 bases between the germline ends. This CDR3 has 16 amino acids.

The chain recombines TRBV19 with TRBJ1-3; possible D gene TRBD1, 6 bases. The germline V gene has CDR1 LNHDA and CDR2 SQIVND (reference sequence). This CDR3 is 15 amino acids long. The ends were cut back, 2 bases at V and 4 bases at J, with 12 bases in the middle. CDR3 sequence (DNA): TGTGCCAGTAGTATATCAGGGGACCTCGGAAACACCATATATTTT. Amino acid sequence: CASSISGDLGNTIYF. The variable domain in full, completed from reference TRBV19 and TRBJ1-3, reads DGGITQSPKYLFRKEGQNVTLSCEQNLNHDAMYWYRQDPGQGLRLIYYSQIVNDFQKGDIAEGYSVSREKKESFPLTVTSAQKNPTAFYLCASSISGDLGNTIYFGEGSWLTVV.

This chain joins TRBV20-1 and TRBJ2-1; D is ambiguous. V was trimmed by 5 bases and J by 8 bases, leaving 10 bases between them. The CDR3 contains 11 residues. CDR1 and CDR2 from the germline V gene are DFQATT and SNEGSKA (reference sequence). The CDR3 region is CSAQLRYEQFF. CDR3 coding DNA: TGCAGTGCTCAACTTCGTTATGAGCAGTTCTTC.